A selection of T cell receptor beta chains follows, all from one sample in a study of blood T cell repertoires in COVID-19. Assay: immunoSEQ multiplex PCR; the TCRdb copy retains only in-frame clones and omits some. The sample shows 200,000 or so clones, approximately 78% of them seen only once. Sequenced material: peripheral blood. The receptors stem from a woman aged 80 or over with acute or convalescent COVID-19. Each CDR3 is given with its conserved first and last residue. Fields, in order: J gene, D gene, V gene, CDR3 length, clone size, CDR3 protein, CDR3 DNA. A D gene is named only where the DNA matches it firmly. A clone size is listed for some rows: how often the clone was seen (once, few, many), or a class if it is expanded.

TRBJ2-7	TRBD1	TRBV14	11	few	CASSSGQGQYF	TGTGCCAGCAGCTCGGGACAGGGGCAGTACTTC
TRBJ1-2	NA	TRBV3-1/TRBV3-2	13	NA	CASSQDVNYGYTF	TGTGCCAGCAGCCAAGACGTAAACTATGGCTACACCTTC
TRBJ2-1	NA	TRBV7-2	14	NA	CASSPLDGYNEQFF	TGTGCCAGCAGCCCCCTAGACGGTTACAATGAGCAGTTCTTC
TRBJ1-2	NA	TRBV6-2/TRBV6-3	11	NA	CASSYGGGYTF	TGTGCCAGCAGTTACGGAGGTGGCTACACCTTC
TRBJ1-6	TRBD1	TRBV18	14	NA	CASSPTGQGEALHF	TGTGCCAGCTCCCCCACTGGACAGGGGGAGGCCCTCCACTTT
TRBJ2-7	NA	TRBV4-1	15	NA	CASSQEHRDHYEQYF	TGCGCCAGCAGCCAAGAGCACAGGGACCACTACGAGCAGTACTTC
TRBJ2-2	NA	TRBV19	15	NA	CASSTLLANTGELFF	TGTGCCAGTAGTACCCTTTTAGCTAACACCGGGGAGCTGTTTTTT
TRBJ1-2	NA	TRBV21-1	15	NA	CASSKARGTGGGYTF	TGTGCCAGCAGCAAAGCGCGAGGGACAGGGGGCGGCTACACCTTC
TRBJ2-3	TRBD2	TRBV30	15	few	CAWRAGLAAPDTQYF	TGTGCCTGGAGGGCGGGACTAGCGGCCCCAGATACGCAGTATTTT
TRBJ2-2	NA	TRBV4-1	16	NA	CASSLQDGQNTGELFF	TGCGCCAGCAGCCTCCAGGACGGACAGAACACCGGGGAGCTGTTTTTT
TRBJ1-2	NA	TRBV7-2	15	NA	CASSSYPDVDYGYTF	TGTGCCAGCAGCTCCTACCCCGATGTCGACTATGGCTACACCTTC
TRBJ2-1	TRBD2	TRBV5-1	17	NA	CASSLVPSGPPYNEQFF	TGCGCCAGCAGCTTGGTGCCTAGCGGTCCCCCCTACAATGAGCAGTTCTTC
TRBJ2-1	TRBD2	TRBV5-1	16	NA	CASSLLRTSGNNEQFF	TGCGCCAGCAGCTTGCTCAGGACTAGCGGGAACAATGAGCAGTTCTTC
TRBJ2-7	NA	TRBV19	15	NA	CASSPQGPGAYEQYF	TGTGCCAGTAGTCCACAGGGACCCGGAGCCTACGAGCAGTACTTC
TRBJ1-4	NA	TRBV5-4	16	NA	CASSPGGRGDNEKLFF	TGTGCCAGCAGTCCCGGGGGGAGGGGCGATAATGAAAAACTGTTTTTT
TRBJ1-6	NA	TRBV9	16	NA	CASSVGSVQNNSPLHF	TGTGCCAGCAGCGTAGGGTCCGTCCAGAATAATTCACCCCTCCACTTT
TRBJ2-7	NA	TRBV2	13	NA	CASTRGETYEQYF	TGTGCCAGCACCCGCGGGGAGACCTACGAGCAGTACTTC
TRBJ1-3	TRBD1	TRBV7-2	16	NA	CASSGGQGAYGNTIYF	TGTGCCAGCAGCGGTGGACAGGGGGCGTACGGAAACACCATATATTTT
TRBJ2-3	TRBD2	TRBV19	16	NA	CASSPLRGEGTDTQYF	TGTGCCAGTAGCCCCCTTCGGGGGGAGGGCACAGATACGCAGTATTTT
TRBJ2-5	NA	TRBV7-2	14	NA	CASRIQGSQETQYF	TGTGCCAGCAGAATACAGGGTAGCCAAGAGACCCAGTACTTC
TRBJ2-1	TRBD2	TRBV14	17	NA	CASSQLAGLSSYNEQFF	TGTGCCAGCAGCCAACTAGCGGGGTTAAGCTCCTACAATGAGCAGTTCTTC
TRBJ2-2	NA	TRBV6-2/TRBV6-3	13	few	CASSIRGTGELFF	TGTGCCAGCAGTATACGAGGGACCGGGGAGCTGTTTTTT
TRBJ1-5	TRBD1	TRBV19	15	NA	CASSIGQGGNQPQHF	TGTGCCAGTAGTATCGGACAGGGGGGCAATCAGCCCCAGCATTTT
TRBJ2-2	NA	TRBV24-1	14	NA	CATSPRTNTGELFF	TGTGCCACCAGCCCGCGGACGAACACCGGGGAGCTGTTTTTT
TRBJ1-5	NA	TRBV30	13	once	CAWSGQTGQPQHF	TGTGCCTGGAGTGGCCAGACAGGCCAGCCCCAGCATTTT
TRBJ2-1	TRBD1	TRBV9	15	NA	CASSARDRVYNEQFF	TGTGCCAGCAGCGCCCGGGACAGGGTTTACAATGAGCAGTTCTTC